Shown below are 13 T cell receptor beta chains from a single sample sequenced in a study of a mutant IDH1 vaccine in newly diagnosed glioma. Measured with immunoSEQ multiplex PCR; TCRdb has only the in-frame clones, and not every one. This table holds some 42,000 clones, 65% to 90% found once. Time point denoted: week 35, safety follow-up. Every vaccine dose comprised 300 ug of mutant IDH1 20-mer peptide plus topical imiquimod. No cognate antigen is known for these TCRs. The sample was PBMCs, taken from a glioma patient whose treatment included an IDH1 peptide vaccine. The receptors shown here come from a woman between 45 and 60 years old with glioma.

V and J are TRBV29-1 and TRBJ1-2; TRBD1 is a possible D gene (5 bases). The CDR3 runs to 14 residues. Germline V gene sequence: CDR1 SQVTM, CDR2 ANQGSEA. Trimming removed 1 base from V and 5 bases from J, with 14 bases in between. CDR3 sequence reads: CSVEGWGVGYGYTF. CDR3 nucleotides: TGCAGCGTTGAAGGATGGGGGGTAGGGTATGGCTACACCTTC.

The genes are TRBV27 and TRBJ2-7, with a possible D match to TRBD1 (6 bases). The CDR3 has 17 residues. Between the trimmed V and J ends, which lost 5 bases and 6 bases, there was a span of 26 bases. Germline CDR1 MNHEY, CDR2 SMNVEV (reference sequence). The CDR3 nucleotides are TGTGCCAGCAGTCCTACCCCCGACAGGCCACAGGCACGCGAGCAGTACTTC. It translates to CASSPTPDRPQAREQYF.

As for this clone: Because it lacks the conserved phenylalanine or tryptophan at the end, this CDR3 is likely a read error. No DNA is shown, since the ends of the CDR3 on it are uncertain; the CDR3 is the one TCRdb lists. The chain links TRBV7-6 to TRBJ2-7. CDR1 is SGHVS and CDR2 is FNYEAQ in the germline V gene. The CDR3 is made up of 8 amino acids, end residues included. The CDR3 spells CARIRGAS.

The CDR3 region has the DNA TGTGCCAGCAGTTTATGGGACAATCAGCCCCAGCATTTT. Its protein product is CASSLWDNQPQHF. This chain joins TRBV28 and TRBJ1-5; D is uncertain. V was shortened by 0 bases and J by 3 bases, with 3 bases between the two germline ends. Germline values: CDR1 MDHEN, CDR2 SYDVKM. The CDR3 loop spans 13 amino acids.

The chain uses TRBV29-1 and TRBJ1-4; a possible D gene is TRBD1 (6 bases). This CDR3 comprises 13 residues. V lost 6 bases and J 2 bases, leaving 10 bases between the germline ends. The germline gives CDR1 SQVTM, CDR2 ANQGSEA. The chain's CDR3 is CSVETGTNEKLFF. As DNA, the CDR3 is TGCAGCGTCGAAACAGGGACTAATGAAAAACTGTTTTTT.

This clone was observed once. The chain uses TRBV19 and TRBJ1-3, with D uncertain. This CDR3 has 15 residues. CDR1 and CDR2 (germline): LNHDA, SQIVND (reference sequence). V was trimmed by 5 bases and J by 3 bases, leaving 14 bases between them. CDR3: CASSGGSLGGNTIYF. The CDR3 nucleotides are TGTGCCAGTAGTGGAGGGAGCTTGGGTGGAAACACCATATATTTT.

CDR3 in amino acids: CATSNAGELFF. The CDR3 coding sequence is TGTGCCACCAGCAACGCCGGGGAGCTGTTTTTT. The V and J genes are TRBV15 and TRBJ2-2, with D uncertain. The CDR3 extends over 11 amino acids. Germline V gives CDR1 LNHNV, CDR2 YYDKDF (reference sequence). The germline V and J ends were trimmed by 4 bases and 6 bases, with 3 bases remaining between them.

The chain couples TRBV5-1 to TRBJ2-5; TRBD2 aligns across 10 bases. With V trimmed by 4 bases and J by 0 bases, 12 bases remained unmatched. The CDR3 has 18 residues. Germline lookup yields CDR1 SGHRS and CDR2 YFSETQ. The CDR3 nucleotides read TGCGCCAGCAGCCCGGAAGGAGCGGGGGGGCCCAACCAAGAGACCCAGTACTTC. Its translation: CASSPEGAGGPNQETQYF.

CDR3: CASSQPPGQEETQYF. CDR3 sequence (DNA): TGCGCCAGCAGCCAACCTCCGGGACAGGAAGAGACCCAGTACTTC. The genes are TRBV5-1 and TRBJ2-5; 8 nucleotides line up with TRBD1. Germline assignment: CDR1 SGHRS and CDR2 YFSETQ. There are 15 residues in the CDR3. With V trimmed by 4 bases and J by 3 bases, 8 bases remained unmatched.

CDR3: CASSPQGQVAQPQHF. The DNA of the CDR3 is TGTGCCAGCAGCCCCCAAGGACAGGTTGCTCAGCCCCAGCATTTT. V is TRBV9 and J is TRBJ1-5, with TRBD1 identical over 7 bases. The CDR3 has 15 residues. V shed 4 bases and J 6 bases; nucleotides not matched to a gene: 10. The germline V gene encodes CDR1 SGDLS and CDR2 YYNGEE.

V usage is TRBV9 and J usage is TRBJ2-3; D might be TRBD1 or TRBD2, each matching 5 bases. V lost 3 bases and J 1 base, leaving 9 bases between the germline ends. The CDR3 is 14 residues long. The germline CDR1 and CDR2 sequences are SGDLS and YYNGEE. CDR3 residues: CASSAGPGTDTQYF. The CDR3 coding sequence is TGTGCCAGCAGCGCGGGACCTGGCACAGATACGCAGTATTTT.

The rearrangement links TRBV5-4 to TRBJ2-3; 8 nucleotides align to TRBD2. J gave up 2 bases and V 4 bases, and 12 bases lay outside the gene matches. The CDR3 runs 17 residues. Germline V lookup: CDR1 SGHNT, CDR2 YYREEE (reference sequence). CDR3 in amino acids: CASSPPGGGPHTDTQYF. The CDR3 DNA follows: TGTGCCAGCAGCCCCCCCGGGGGGGGGCCTCACACAGATACGCAGTATTTT.

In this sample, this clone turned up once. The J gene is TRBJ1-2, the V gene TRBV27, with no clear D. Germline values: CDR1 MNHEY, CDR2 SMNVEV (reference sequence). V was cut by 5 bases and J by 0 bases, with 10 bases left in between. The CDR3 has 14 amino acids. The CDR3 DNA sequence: TGTGCCAGCAGTCTTGACGGGTCTAACTATGGCTACACCTTC. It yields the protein CASSLDGSNYGYTF.